This TCR beta chain derives from a study of beta chain features in type 1 diabetes. The CDR3 is made up of 11 amino acids. Trimming took off 0 bases at V and 13 bases at J, with 11 bases between the two ends. Germline CDR1 and CDR2: DFQATT and SNEGSKA (reference sequence). The study reverse transcribed the entire isolated RNA, so it sequenced expressed TCRB transcripts. Clones were read by immunoSEQ multiplex PCR, and TCRdb kept only the in-frame ones, dropping some. The repertoire includes 130,000 or so clones, about 8.7% of them detected once, and roughly 0.7% sits in the top ten. The specimen sequenced was central memory CD4+ T cells from blood. The receptor's source is a man between 18 and 29 years old in good health. The chain carries TRBV20-1 and TRBJ2-3; D possibly corresponds to TRBD1 (6 bases). DNA of the CDR3: TGCAGTGCTAGAGATTCAGGGGCCGAGTATTTT. It encodes CSARDSGAEYF.